Following are 24 T cell receptor beta chains from one sample sequenced in a study of molecular identifiers for immune sequencing clone quantification. TCRdb re-analysed the PCR reads in MiXCR, keeping a single row per CDR3 protein. The sample has approximately 680,000 distinct CDR3 sequences; 25% are singletons. What was sequenced was naive CD8+ T cells from blood, with Jurkat cell RNA spiked in. Subset reported: FACS-sorted CD8+CD4-CCR7+CD45RA+ naive T cells. Receptors were obtained from a human donor in good health. Some libraries in this study had Jurkat cell RNA spiked in.

To note about this clonotype: Possible read error: a much larger clone is one base away. This is likely a read error, given that the CDR3 carries no conserved phenylalanine or tryptophan at its end. V is TRBV7-3 and J is TRBJ2-4, with a possible D match to TRBD1 (5 bases). The V end was cut by 5 bases, the J end by 8 bases, with 19 bases between. Per the germline V gene, CDR1 is SGHTA and CDR2 is FQGTGA. The CDR3 length is 15 residues. The CDR3 here is CASSEGVEVGDIQYL. The CDR3 region has the DNA TGTGCCAGCAGCGAAGGGGTAGAGGTTGGAGACATTCAGTACCTC.

This clonotype has ten or more counts. The chain is built from TRBV24-1 and TRBJ1-5; D gene uncertain. The CDR3 is made up of 14 amino acids. V dropped 3 bases and J dropped 5 bases, with 10 bases sitting between them. From germline, CDR1 is KGHDR and CDR2 SFDVKD. CDR3 region: CATSDLLGDQPQHF. DNA for the CDR3: TGTGCCACCAGTGATCTCCTGGGCGATCAGCCCCAGCATTTT.

The chain recombines TRBV19 with TRBJ2-1; 9 nucleotides line up with TRBD1. Germline CDR1 reads LNHDA; CDR2 reads SQIVND (reference sequence). This CDR3 comprises 15 residues. V was pared by 1 base and J by 7 bases, with 5 bases of the junction left unmatched. The DNA for the CDR3 is TGTGCCAGTAGTATAGGAGGGACAGGGCTGAATGAGCAGTTCTTC. This encodes CASSIGGTGLNEQFF.

Many counts were recorded for this clonotype. The junction does not match germline at one end; this may be a read error. The rearrangement uses TRBV20-1 and TRBJ1-1; the D is unclear. Germline CDR1 reads DFQATT; CDR2 reads SNEGSKA (reference sequence). The CDR3 runs to 13 residues. The CDR3 loop is CSGPDTMNTEVFF. For the CDR3, the DNA is TGCAGTGGCCCCGACACCATGAACACTGAAGTTTTCTTT.

This clonotype occurred a few times. The V gene is TRBV20-1, the J gene TRBJ2-1; the D gene is possibly TRBD2 (6 bases). The CDR3 totals 15 residues. Germline CDR1 and CDR2: DFQATT and SNEGSKA (reference sequence). With 3 bases removed from V and 4 bases from J, the gap between germline ends came to 16 bases. The chain's CDR3 is CSARGLSGDYNEQFF. In DNA form, the CDR3 reads TGCAGTGCTAGGGGACTGAGCGGAGATTACAATGAGCAGTTCTTC.

This clonotype was counted a few times. The chain combines TRBV27 with TRBJ2-7; 8 bases fit TRBD2. Germline CDR1 and CDR2: MNHEY and SMNVEV (reference sequence). This CDR3 spans 17 amino acids. After removal of 0 bases from V and 0 bases from J, the junction contained 7 bases not matched to a gene. The CDR3 reads CASSLSGPSGFSYEQYF. CDR3 sequence (DNA): TGTGCCAGCAGTTTATCAGGCCCTAGCGGGTTCTCCTACGAGCAGTACTTC.

On this clonotype: No conserved phenylalanine or tryptophan ends this CDR3, so it is likely a read error. The limits of the CDR3 on the DNA are not certain, so only TCRdb's listed CDR3 is given. The V gene is TRBV7-8, the J gene TRBJ2-2; no DNA check was done on the table's D call, TRBD1. The germline V gene encodes CDR1 SGHVS and CDR2 FQNEAQ. The CDR3 region is 16 residues in length, termini included. CDR3 in amino acids: CASTYPRDGDTGELVV.

A word on this clonotype: This may be a read error, as it is one base from a much larger clone. Here the CDR3 DNA reads TGTGCCAGTAGTATCGCCCTGGACTACGAGCAGTACTTC. Translating it yields CASSIALDYEQYF. V usage is TRBV19 and J usage is TRBJ2-7; no definite D call. Per the germline V gene, CDR1 is LNHDA and CDR2 is SQIVND (reference sequence). The CDR3 contains 13 residues. Trimming pared 3 bases from V and 3 bases from J, leaving 9 bases between.

The chain recombines TRBV28 with TRBJ2-3; TRBD1 aligns across 7 bases. The CDR3 sequence is 13 residues long. Germline values: CDR1 MDHEN, CDR2 SYDVKM. Written as DNA, the CDR3 is TGTGTCGGCAGGGGACAGAACACAGATACGCAGTATTTT. The encoded protein is CVGRGQNTDTQYF.

This clonotype has ten or more counts. The gene calls are TRBV6-2 or TRBV6-3 and TRBJ1-5; no firm D call. The CDR3 loop spans 14 amino acids. The germline V gene encodes CDR1 MNHEY and CDR2 SVGEGT. Trimming removed 3 bases from V and 5 bases from J, with 11 bases in between. The CDR3 nucleotides read TGTGCCAGCAGTTATGTGGGGATGGATCAGCCCCAGCATTTT. It translates to CASSYVGMDQPQHF.

At least ten counts were recorded for this clonotype. The chain couples TRBV6-6 to TRBJ2-3; 11 positions match TRBD1. The CDR3 is made up of 16 amino acids. Germline CDR1 MNHNY, CDR2 SVGAGI (reference sequence). V shed 7 bases and J 2 bases; nucleotides not matched to a gene: 8. The CDR3 nucleotides read TGTGCCAGCACTTTGGGACAGGGGGATTCCACAGATACGCAGTATTTT. It is translated as CASTLGQGDSTDTQYF.

This clonotype was seen only a few times. The V gene is TRBV27, the J gene TRBJ2-3; unclear D gene. Deletions cut 6 bases from V and 0 bases from J, with 10 bases between. The CDR3 is 14 residues long. Per the germline V gene, CDR1 is MNHEY and CDR2 is SMNVEV (reference sequence). CDR3 in DNA: TGTGCCAGCAGGGGTCTTGGGAGCACAGATACGCAGTATTTT. Amino acid sequence: CASRGLGSTDTQYF.

This clonotype has at least ten counts. The V gene is TRBV12-3 or TRBV12-4, the J gene TRBJ1-1, with TRBD1 as a possible D gene (5 bases). CDR3 length: 13 amino acids. Trimming took off 1 base at V and 13 bases at J, with 16 bases between the two ends. CDR3 bases: TGTGCCAGCAGTTTAGGGAATCAGGGTAGGGGTTTCTTT. It yields the protein CASSLGNQGRGFF.

In this sample, this clonotype turned up many times. CDR3 in DNA: TGTGCCAGCACCCTGGACAGCCCGAACACTGAAGCTTTCTTT. Protein product: CASTLDSPNTEAFF. The chain recombines TRBV6-2 or TRBV6-3 with TRBJ1-1; D perhaps matches TRBD1 (6 bases). CDR1 is MNHEY and CDR2 is SVGEGT in the germline V gene. The germline V and J ends were trimmed by 7 bases and 1 base, with 13 bases remaining between them. This CDR3 comprises 14 residues.

Only a few counts were recorded for this clonotype. A read error may be the cause here, since a much bigger clone is one base away. The chain has TRBV12-5 and TRBJ2-5; 7 positions agree with TRBD1. The CDR3 has 14 residues. Germline-derived CDR1 and CDR2 are LGHNT and FRNRAP. The CDR3 here is CASGFGTVQGTQYF. CDR3 DNA sequence: TGTGCTAGTGGTTTCGGGACAGTTCAAGGGACCCAGTACTTC.

A word on this clonotype: A read error may account for a junction end that differs from germline. The genes are TRBV12-3 or TRBV12-4 and TRBJ2-2; possible D gene TRBD2, 6 bases. CDR3 length equals 13 residues. The DNA of the CDR3 is TGTGCCAGCAGCAGGGAGAGGATCGGGGGGCTGTTTTTT. Translation gives CASSRERIGGLFF.

With regard to this clonotype: A much larger clone sits a single nucleotide away, making a read error possible. This chain links TRBV10-3 with TRBJ2-2; D is unresolved. Germline CDR1 and CDR2: ENHRY and SYGVKD. CDR3 length: 13 residues. The CDR3 loop reads CATSVLRPGELFF. The CDR3 coding sequence is TGTGCCACCAGTGTCCTCCGACCCGGGGAGCTGTTTTTT.

Details on this clonotype: One junction end disagrees with the germline gene, perhaps due to a read error. CDR3 sequence reads: CGVGHFSGNTIYF. CDR3 sequence (DNA): TGCGGCGTTGGGCACTTCTCTGGAAACACCATATATTTT. The chain links TRBV29-1 to TRBJ1-3; no clear D gene. CDR3 length: 13 amino acids. Per the germline V gene, CDR1 is SQVTM and CDR2 is ANQGSEA.

This clonotype was counted a few times. Just one base apart from a much larger clone, this may be a read error. The gene calls are TRBV29-1 and TRBJ1-1; no definite D call. CDR3 length: 11 residues. CDR1 and CDR2 from the germline V gene are SQVTM and ANQGSEA. Trimming took off 3 bases at V and 4 bases at J, with 6 bases between the two ends. DNA of the CDR3: TGCAGCGTTGACGTAGGCACTGAAGCTTTCTTT. It encodes CSVDVGTEAFF.

The V and J genes are TRBV11-2 and TRBJ2-2; D is undetermined. The CDR3 covers 16 residues. V lost 1 base, J lost 0 bases, and 9 bases lay in between. Germline CDR1 reads SGHAT; CDR2 reads FQNNGV. CDR3 amino acids: CASSLAVDANTGELFF. The CDR3 DNA follows: TGTGCCAGCAGCTTAGCTGTTGACGCGAACACCGGGGAGCTGTTTTTT.

Concerning this clonotype itself: The CDR3 ends on some other residue instead of the conserved phenylalanine or tryptophan, so this is likely a read error. The rearrangement uses TRBV4-3 and TRBJ2-7; 7 bases fit TRBD2. The length of the CDR3 is 16 residues. Germline CDR1 and CDR2: LGHNA and YSLEER. The V and J ends lost 1 base and 1 base, in that order; junction bases with no gene match: 7. Written as DNA, the CDR3 is TGCGCCAGCAGCCAAGCGGCGGGAGTGCCGTCCTACGAGCAGTACCTC. Amino acid sequence: CASSQAAGVPSYEQYL.

There are many counts of this clonotype. One junction end does not reproduce the germline sequence, and a read error may be involved. This sequence joins TRBV2 and TRBJ2-1, with D unclear. CDR3 size: 12 residues. Germline lookup yields CDR1 SNHLY and CDR2 FYNNEI. The CDR3 region has the DNA TGTGCCAGCAGTGATTCCAGCCCGCCTTCTTCCTTC. Translation gives CASSDSSPPSSF.

This clonotype was counted many times. V and J are TRBV7-9 and TRBJ1-4, with a tentative D call TRBD1 (6 bases). This CDR3 is 16 amino acids long. The germline CDR1 and CDR2 sequences are SEHNR and FQNEAQ (reference sequence). Trimming took 1 base from V and 1 from J, leaving 10 bases between them. Written as DNA, the CDR3 is TGTGCCAGCAGCTTAGAAGAGGGGGGAACTAATGAAAAACTGTTTTTT. This translates into CASSLEEGGTNEKLFF.

V usage is TRBV28 and J usage is TRBJ1-2, with unresolved D. Trimming removed 5 bases from V and 3 bases from J, with 13 bases in between. CDR3 length: 14 residues. The V gene's germline CDR1 is MDHEN and CDR2 SYDVKM. The CDR3 DNA reads as TGTGCCAGCAGTCACGGACTCGCGGACTATGGCTACACCTTC. Amino acid sequence: CASSHGLADYGYTF.